The 23 T cell receptor beta chains below come from one sample, sequenced in a study of control samples from healthy donors and cancer patients. The data were produced by immunoSEQ multiplex PCR, yet TCRdb's version contains in-frame clones alone and is incomplete. Of 400,000 to 500,000 clones listed, 80% to 95% are singletons. The specimen sequenced was PBMCs. The receptors stem from a man aged 40-49 years with head and neck cancer.

In this sample, this clone turned up once. J is TRBJ2-5 and V is TRBV11-2, with 7 bases identical to TRBD2. Per the germline V gene, CDR1 is SGHAT and CDR2 is FQNNGV. The CDR3 runs 13 residues. Germline trimming cut 5 bases from V and 4 bases from J; bases unmatched to any gene: 4. CDR3 amino acids: CASSGGGRETQYF. The CDR3 coding sequence is TGTGCCAGCAGCGGGGGAGGGCGAGAGACCCAGTACTTC.

The chain joins TRBV18 to TRBJ1-4; D not resolved. Germline CDR1 and CDR2: KGHSH and LQKENI. The CDR3 runs to 16 residues. V was trimmed by 3 bases and J by 6 bases, leaving 17 bases between them. The CDR3 loop is CASSPNRRVGDEKLFF. The CDR3 nucleotides are TGTGCCAGCTCACCGAACCGTAGGGTTGGGGATGAAAAACTGTTTTTT. The complete variable domain, with remaining parts taken from reference TRBV18 and TRBJ1-4, reads NAGVMQNPRHLVRRRGQEARLRCSPMKGHSHVYWYRQLPEEGLKFMVYLQKENIIDESGMPKERFSAEFPKEGPSILRIQQVVRGDSAAYFCASSPNRRVGDEKLFFGSGTQLSVL.

With respect to this clone: One junction end does not reproduce the germline sequence, and a read error may be involved. The chain couples TRBV12-3 or TRBV12-4 to TRBJ2-4; 10 bases match TRBD2. This CDR3 is built from 13 residues. The CDR3 coding sequence is TGTGCCAGCAGTTTAGTTGGTAGCGGGGGGCAACACTTC. Translated, it gives CASSLVGSGGQHF.

This sequence joins TRBV19 and TRBJ2-3; 10 nucleotides align to TRBD2. The junction had 12 bases not matched to a gene; V was cut back by 10 bases and J by 5 bases. Per germline, CDR1 LNHDA and CDR2 SQIVND (reference sequence). CDR3 size: 15 residues. CDR3 in DNA: TGTGCCACCCTCCCCATAGCGGGGGGCGGAGATACGCAGTATTTT. Amino acids: CATLPIAGGGDTQYF.

The J gene is TRBJ2-1, the V gene TRBV27; 10 nucleotides match TRBD2. Germline V gene lookup returns CDR1 MNHEY and CDR2 SMNVEV (reference sequence). The CDR3 is made up of 15 amino acids. After removal of 5 bases from V and 4 bases from J, the junction contained 5 bases not matched to a gene. CDR3 DNA sequence: TGTGCCAGCAGTCGCGGGACTAGCGCGTACAATGAGCAGTTCTTC. Protein: CASSRGTSAYNEQFF.

The chain uses TRBV18 and TRBJ2-7; D is perhaps TRBD1 (5 bases). V lost 3 bases to trimming and J lost 3 bases, with 12 bases between them. The CDR3 consists of 14 residues. CDR1 KGHSH and CDR2 LQKENI come from the germline V gene. The CDR3 here is CASSPPFGHYEQYF. For the CDR3, the DNA is TGTGCCAGCTCACCCCCTTTCGGACACTACGAGCAGTACTTC.

The V call is TRBV28, the J call TRBJ2-3; 9 nucleotides line up with TRBD1. The CDR3 has 15 amino acids. The germline gives CDR1 MDHEN, CDR2 SYDVKM. With 2 bases clipped from V and 5 bases from J, the junction kept 5 bases outside the gene matches. The CDR3: CASSLTGGAGDTQYF. DNA of the CDR3: TGTGCCAGCAGTTTAACAGGGGGCGCAGGAGATACGCAGTATTTT.

In nucleotides, the CDR3 is TGCAGTGCTAGTAGGGCAGGGGACCCCTACAATGAGCAGTTCTTC. Translation: CSASRAGDPYNEQFF. This chain joins TRBV20-1 and TRBJ2-1; D perhaps matches TRBD1 (6 bases). This CDR3 region has 15 residues. Trimming shortened V by 3 bases and J by 2 bases, and 14 bases separated the two germline ends. CDR1 and CDR2 from the germline V gene are DFQATT and SNEGSKA (reference sequence).

Remarks on this clone: The same CDR3 is also encoded by other DNA sequences in this sample. This chain links TRBV5-1 with TRBJ2-2; D is ambiguous. Germline CDR1 is SGHRS and CDR2 is YFSETQ. The CDR3 is 15 residues long. The V gene lost 0 bases and the J gene lost 1 base, with 7 bases spanning the gap. CDR3 nucleotide sequence: TGCGCCAGCAGCTTGGGTGGGGAGAACACCGGGGAGCTGTTTTTT. The encoded protein is CASSLGGENTGELFF.

The chain links TRBV5-6 to TRBJ1-1; D is undetermined. Trimming took 2 bases from V and 1 from J, leaving 6 bases between them. The germline V gene encodes CDR1 SGHDT and CDR2 YYEEEE. The CDR3 length is 13 residues. DNA of the CDR3: TGTGCCAGCAGCTTCCCGTCGAACACTGAAGCTTTCTTT. Protein product: CASSFPSNTEAFF.

The chain joins TRBV6-1 to TRBJ1-4; weak D call: TRBD1 (5 bases). Germline lookup yields CDR1 MNHNS and CDR2 SASEGT. The CDR3 runs to 16 residues. With 3 bases removed from V and 1 base from J, the gap between germline ends came to 12 bases. The CDR3 loop is CASSETGRGTNEKLFF. CDR3 DNA: TGTGCCAGCAGTGAGACGGGACGGGGAACTAATGAAAAACTGTTTTTT.

The chain combines TRBV6-5 with TRBJ2-5; D may be TRBD1 (6 bases). The CDR3 covers 15 residues. Per germline, CDR1 MNHEY and CDR2 SVGAGI. V was clipped by 6 bases and J by 2 bases, with 16 bases between them. CDR3 in amino acids: CASSSGRTAQETQYF. The CDR3, as DNA: TGTGCCAGCAGCTCCGGACGGACAGCACAAGAGACCCAGTACTTC.

The chain combines TRBV2 with TRBJ1-2; D gene unclear. V was cut by 7 bases and J by 4 bases, with 13 bases left in between. The CDR3 sequence is 13 residues long. Germline CDR1 is SNHLY and CDR2 is FYNNEI. CDR3 coding DNA: TGTGCCAGCAAATCGGACCCTTCCTATGGCTACACCTTC. Its protein is CASKSDPSYGYTF. Looking up the rest from reference TRBV2 and TRBJ1-2 gives the full variable domain: EPEVTQTPSHQVTQMGQEVILRCVPISNHLYFYWYRQILGQKVEFLVSFYNNEISEKSEIFDDQFSVERPDGSNFTLKIRSTKLEDSAMYFCASKSDPSYGYTFGSGTRLTVV.

V gene TRBV3-1 (or the pseudogene TRBV3-2) combines with J gene TRBJ1-2; a possible D gene is TRBD1 (5 bases). In germline, CDR1 is LGHDT, CDR2 YNNKEL (reference sequence). The CDR3 loop spans 15 amino acids. V was cut by 0 bases and J by 3 bases, with 11 bases left in between. The CDR3 here is CASSQDLGVHYGYTF. Written as DNA, the CDR3 is TGTGCCAGCAGCCAAGATTTGGGGGTTCACTATGGCTACACCTTC.

The J gene is TRBJ2-3, the V gene TRBV29-1; 8 nucleotides align to TRBD2. The germline V gene encodes CDR1 SQVTM and CDR2 ANQGSEA. Trimming removed 3 bases from V and 3 bases from J; junction bases left unmatched: 14. This CDR3 is built from 17 residues. In nucleotides, the CDR3 is TGCAGCGTTGAGGGTGGCGAACCGGGACTAGGTACAGATACGCAGTATTTT. The encoded protein is CSVEGGEPGLGTDTQYF.

This clone appeared a few times. The rearrangement joins TRBV19 to TRBJ1-6; D possibly corresponds to TRBD1 (5 bases). The CDR3 covers 15 residues. Germline CDR1 and CDR2: LNHDA and SQIVND (reference sequence). V lost 5 bases and J 3 bases, leaving 11 bases between the germline ends. CDR3: CASSYQGGYNSPLHF. DNA for the CDR3: TGTGCCAGTAGTTACCAGGGTGGCTATAATTCACCCCTCCACTTT.

The V gene is TRBV19, the J gene TRBJ1-1, with 7 positions matching TRBD1. V trimming: 5 bases; J trimming: 4 bases; junction bases outside the gene matches: 4. Germline loops: CDR1 LNHDA, CDR2 SQIVND (reference sequence). The CDR3 is made up of 13 amino acids. CDR3 DNA: TGTGCCAGTAGTTCGTCAGGGGGCACTGAAGCTTTCTTT. This sequence encodes CASSSSGGTEAFF.

This chain uses TRBV4-2 with TRBJ1-3; 8 bases align to TRBD1. The CDR3 runs to 16 residues. J was trimmed by 4 bases and V by 0 bases; bases with no gene match: 5. Germline V lookup: CDR1 LGHNA, CDR2 YNFKEQ. In nucleotides, the CDR3 is TGTGCCAGCAGCCAAGAGGAGACAGGGGCAGGAAACACCATATATTTT. This gives the protein CASSQEETGAGNTIYF.

This chain connects TRBV18 to TRBJ2-2; possibly TRBD2 for D (5 bases). Trimming shortened V by 3 bases and J by 6 bases, and 14 bases separated the two germline ends. Looked up from germline, CDR1 is KGHSH and CDR2 is LQKENI. The CDR3 spans 15 residues. The CDR3 region has the DNA TGTGCCAGCTCACCGCCGGGATCATTGGCCGGGGAGCTGTTTTTT. Its protein product is CASSPPGSLAGELFF.

V is TRBV29-1 and J is TRBJ2-3, with a tentative D call TRBD1 (5 bases). With 2 bases removed from V and 1 base from J, the gap between germline ends came to 13 bases. The CDR3 has 15 residues. Germline V CDR1 and CDR2: SQVTM, ANQGSEA. Here the CDR3 DNA reads TGCAGCGTTGAAACAGGAACCCTCGGCACAGATACGCAGTATTTT. Protein: CSVETGTLGTDTQYF.

This clone has just a few counts. The genes are TRBV28 and TRBJ2-2, with a weak D call TRBD2 (5 bases). Germline assignment: CDR1 MDHEN and CDR2 SYDVKM. V was cut by 8 bases and J by 4 bases, with 17 bases left in between. CDR3 length: 15 amino acids. In nucleotides, the CDR3 is TGTGCCAGCTGTCGATTTCCGGAGGTCACCGGGGAGCTGTTTTTT. Translation: CASCRFPEVTGELFF. Together with reference TRBV28 and TRBJ2-2, the CDR3 gives the full variable domain: DVKVTQSSRYLVKRTGEKVFLECVQDMDHENMFWYRQDPGLGLRLIYFSYDVKMKEKGDIPEGYSVSREKKERFSLILESASTNQTSMYLCASCRFPEVTGELFFGEGSRLTVL.

This clone was picked up one time. V is TRBV2 and J is TRBJ2-1; D may be TRBD1 or TRBD2 (5 bases each). CDR3 length: 16 amino acids. The germline V gene has CDR1 SNHLY and CDR2 FYNNEI. V was pared by 4 bases and J by 3 bases, with 16 bases between. CDR3 protein: CASSGSGEQGYNEQFF. The CDR3 DNA follows: TGTGCCAGCAGTGGAAGTGGGGAGCAGGGCTACAATGAGCAGTTCTTC.

This chain uses TRBV6-5 with TRBJ2-6; D remains unclear. V dropped 2 bases and J dropped 2 bases, with 10 bases sitting between them. CDR1 MNHEY and CDR2 SVGAGI come from the germline V gene. The CDR3 length is 16 residues. This chain's CDR3 is CASSYPGATGANVLTF. The CDR3 nucleotides are TGTGCCAGCAGTTACCCGGGCGCAACTGGGGCCAACGTCCTGACTTTC.